This TCR beta chain was sequenced during a study of T cells after yellow fever vaccination. On the study more broadly: Preparing low-cell-number fractions relied on SMART-Seq v4 Ultra Low Input. General study findings and limits: Just a small share of clonotypes turned up in the CD4 compartment as well as the CD8 compartment.

Per germline, CDR1 DFQATT and CDR2 SNEGSKA (reference sequence). The CDR3 is 15 residues long. This clonotype was observed a few times. Its antigen is unidentified. Universal primer sites and UMIs were introduced during 5'RACE template-switching synthesis of TCR cDNA. TCRdb passed the 5' RACE reads through MiXCR, listing each CDR3 protein once. The sample consists of about 73,000 distinct CDR3 sequences, approximately 7.5% of them appearing once. This specimen was CD8+ T cells sorted from PBMCs, taken on the day of the yellow fever booster vaccination. The rearrangement joins TRBV20-1 to TRBJ2-3; D perhaps matches TRBD2 (6 bases). The origin of this receptor is a man aged 30-40 years who received the YFV17D yellow fever vaccine. The DNA for the CDR3 is TGCAGCGGTATCCCCTCCTGGGAGGGCACAGATACGCAGTATTTT. Protein sequence: CSGIPSWEGTDTQYF.